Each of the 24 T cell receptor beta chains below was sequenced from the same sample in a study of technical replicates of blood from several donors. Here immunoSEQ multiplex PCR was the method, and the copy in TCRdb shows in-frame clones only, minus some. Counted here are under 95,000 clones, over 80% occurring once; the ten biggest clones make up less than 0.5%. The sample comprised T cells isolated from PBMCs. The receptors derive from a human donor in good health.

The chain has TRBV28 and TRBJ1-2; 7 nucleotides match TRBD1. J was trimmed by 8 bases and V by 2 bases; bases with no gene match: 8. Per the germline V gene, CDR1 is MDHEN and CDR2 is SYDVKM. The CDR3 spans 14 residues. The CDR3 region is CASSLRGQLRGYTF. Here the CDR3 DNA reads TGTGCCAGCAGTTTACGGGGACAGTTGCGGGGCTACACCTTC.

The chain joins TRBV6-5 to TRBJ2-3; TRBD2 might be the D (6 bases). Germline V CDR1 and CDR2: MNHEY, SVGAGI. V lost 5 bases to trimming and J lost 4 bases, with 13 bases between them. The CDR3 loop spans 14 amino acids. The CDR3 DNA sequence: TGTGCCAGCAGTGTCGGGACTCACGCAGATACGCAGTATTTT. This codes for CASSVGTHADTQYF.

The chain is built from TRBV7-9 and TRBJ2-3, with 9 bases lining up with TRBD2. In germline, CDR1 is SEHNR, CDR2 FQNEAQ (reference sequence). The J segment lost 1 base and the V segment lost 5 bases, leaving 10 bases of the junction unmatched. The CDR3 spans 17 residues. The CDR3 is CASSLSFSGRGTDTQYF. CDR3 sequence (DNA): TGTGCCAGCAGCCTGAGCTTTAGCGGGAGAGGCACAGATACGCAGTATTTT.

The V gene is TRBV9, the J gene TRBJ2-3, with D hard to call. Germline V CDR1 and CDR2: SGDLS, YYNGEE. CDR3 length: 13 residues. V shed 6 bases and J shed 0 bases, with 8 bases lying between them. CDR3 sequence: CASTELSTDTQYF. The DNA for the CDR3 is TGTGCCAGCACCGAACTTAGCACAGATACGCAGTATTTT.

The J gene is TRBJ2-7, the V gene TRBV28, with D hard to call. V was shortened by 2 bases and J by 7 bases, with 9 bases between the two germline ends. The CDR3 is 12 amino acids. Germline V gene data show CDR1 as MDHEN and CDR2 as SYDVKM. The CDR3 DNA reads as TGTGCCAGCAGTTTACTCATCGGGGAGCAGTACTTC. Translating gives CASSLLIGEQYF.

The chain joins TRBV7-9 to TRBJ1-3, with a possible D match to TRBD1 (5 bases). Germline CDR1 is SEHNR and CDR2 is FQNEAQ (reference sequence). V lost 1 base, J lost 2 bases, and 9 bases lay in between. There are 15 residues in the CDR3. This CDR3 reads CASSLEGITGNTIYF. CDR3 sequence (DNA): TGTGCCAGCAGCTTAGAGGGGATTACTGGAAACACCATATATTTT.

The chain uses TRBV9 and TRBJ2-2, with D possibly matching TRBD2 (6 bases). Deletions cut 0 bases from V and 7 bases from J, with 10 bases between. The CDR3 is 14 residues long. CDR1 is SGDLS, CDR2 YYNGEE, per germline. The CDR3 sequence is CASSVGSGVGELFF. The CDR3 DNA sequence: TGTGCCAGCAGCGTAGGTTCGGGGGTCGGGGAGCTGTTTTTT.

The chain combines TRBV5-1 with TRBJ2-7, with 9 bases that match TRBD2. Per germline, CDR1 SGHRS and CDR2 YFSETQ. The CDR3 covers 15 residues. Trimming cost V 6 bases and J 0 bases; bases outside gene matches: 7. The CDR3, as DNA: TGCGCCAGCAAGAAAAGGACTAGCGACTCCTACGAGCAGTACTTC. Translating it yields CASKKRTSDSYEQYF.

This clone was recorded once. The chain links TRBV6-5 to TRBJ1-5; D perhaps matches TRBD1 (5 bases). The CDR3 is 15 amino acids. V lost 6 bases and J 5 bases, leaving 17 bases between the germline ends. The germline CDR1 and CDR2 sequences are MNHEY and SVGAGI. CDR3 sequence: CASRLRGGRDQPQHF. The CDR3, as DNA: TGTGCCAGCAGGCTACGGGGGGGTAGGGATCAGCCCCAGCATTTT.

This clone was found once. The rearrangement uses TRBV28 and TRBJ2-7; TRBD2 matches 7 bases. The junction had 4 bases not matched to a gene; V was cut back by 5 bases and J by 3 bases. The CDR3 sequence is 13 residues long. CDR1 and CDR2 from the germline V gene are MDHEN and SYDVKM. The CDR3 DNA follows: TGTGCCAGCAGTCCGGGGGGTCTCTACGAGCAGTACTTC. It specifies CASSPGGLYEQYF.

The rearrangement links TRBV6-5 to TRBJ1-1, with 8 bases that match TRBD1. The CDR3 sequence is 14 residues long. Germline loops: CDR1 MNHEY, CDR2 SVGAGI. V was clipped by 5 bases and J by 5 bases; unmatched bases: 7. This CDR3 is CASSRMGQETEAFF. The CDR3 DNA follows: TGTGCCAGCAGTAGAATGGGACAGGAGACTGAAGCTTTCTTT.

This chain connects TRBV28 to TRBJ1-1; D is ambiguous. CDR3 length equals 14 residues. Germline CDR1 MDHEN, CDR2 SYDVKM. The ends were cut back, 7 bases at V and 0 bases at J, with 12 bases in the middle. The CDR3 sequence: CASNSPGLNTEAFF. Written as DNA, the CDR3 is TGTGCCAGCAATTCACCAGGCTTGAACACTGAAGCTTTCTTT.

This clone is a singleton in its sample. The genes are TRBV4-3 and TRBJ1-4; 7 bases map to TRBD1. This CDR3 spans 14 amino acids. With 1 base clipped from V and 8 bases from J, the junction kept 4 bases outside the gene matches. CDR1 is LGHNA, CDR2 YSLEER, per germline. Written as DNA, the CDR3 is TGCGCCAGCAGCCAAGGGACAGGCGGGGAAAAACTGTTTTTT. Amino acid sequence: CASSQGTGGEKLFF.

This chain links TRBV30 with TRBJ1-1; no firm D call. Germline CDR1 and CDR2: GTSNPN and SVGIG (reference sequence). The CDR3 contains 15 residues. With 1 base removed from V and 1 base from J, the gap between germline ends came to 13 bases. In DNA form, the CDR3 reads TGTGCCTGGAGTGAAACTAGGTATTCGAACACTGAAGCTTTCTTT. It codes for CAWSETRYSNTEAFF.

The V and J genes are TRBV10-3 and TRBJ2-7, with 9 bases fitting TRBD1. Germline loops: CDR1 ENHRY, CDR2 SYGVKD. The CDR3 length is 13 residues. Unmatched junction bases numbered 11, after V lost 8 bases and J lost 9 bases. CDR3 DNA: TGTGCCATCGGGGGAGGGGACAGGGCTGCGCAGTACTTC. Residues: CAIGGGDRAAQYF.

CDR3: CASSLDPGMSYGYTF. CDR3 DNA: TGCGCCAGCAGCTTGGATCCAGGGATGAGCTATGGCTACACCTTC. The V call is TRBV5-1, the J call TRBJ1-2; possibly TRBD1 for D (5 bases). This CDR3 comprises 15 residues. CDR1 is SGHRS, CDR2 YFSETQ, per germline. V was clipped by 0 bases and J by 4 bases, with 13 bases between them.

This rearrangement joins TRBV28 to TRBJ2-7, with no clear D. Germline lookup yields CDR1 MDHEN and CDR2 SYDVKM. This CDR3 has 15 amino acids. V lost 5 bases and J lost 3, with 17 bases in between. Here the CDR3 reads CASSPPFPALYEQYF. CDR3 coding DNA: TGTGCCAGCAGTCCCCCCTTCCCCGCGCTCTACGAGCAGTACTTC.

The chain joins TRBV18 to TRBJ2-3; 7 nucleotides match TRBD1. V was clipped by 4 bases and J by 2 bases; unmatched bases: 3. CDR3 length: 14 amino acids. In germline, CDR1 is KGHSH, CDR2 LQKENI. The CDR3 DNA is TGTGCCAGCTCACTGGGACAGTTCACAGATACGCAGTATTTT. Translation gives CASSLGQFTDTQYF.

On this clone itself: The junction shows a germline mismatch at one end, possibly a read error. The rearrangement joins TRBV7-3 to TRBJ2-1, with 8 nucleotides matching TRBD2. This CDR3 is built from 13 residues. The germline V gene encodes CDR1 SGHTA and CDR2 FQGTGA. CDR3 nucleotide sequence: TGTGCCAGCAGCCAAACGCCCGGGACTAGTTTTATCTTC. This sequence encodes CASSQTPGTSFIF.

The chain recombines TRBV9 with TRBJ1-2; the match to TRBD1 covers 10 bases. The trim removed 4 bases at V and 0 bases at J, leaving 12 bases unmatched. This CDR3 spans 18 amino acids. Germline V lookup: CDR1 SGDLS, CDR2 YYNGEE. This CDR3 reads CASSTGQGLSGANYGYTF. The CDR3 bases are TGTGCCAGCAGCACGGGACAGGGGTTGTCTGGCGCTAACTATGGCTACACCTTC.

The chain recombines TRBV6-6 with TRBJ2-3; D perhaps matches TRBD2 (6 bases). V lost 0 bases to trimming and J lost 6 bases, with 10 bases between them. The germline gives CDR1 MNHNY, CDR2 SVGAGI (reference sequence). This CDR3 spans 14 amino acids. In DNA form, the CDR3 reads TGTGCCAGCAGTTACTCGGAGGGCCCGGATACGCAGTATTTT. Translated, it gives CASSYSEGPDTQYF.

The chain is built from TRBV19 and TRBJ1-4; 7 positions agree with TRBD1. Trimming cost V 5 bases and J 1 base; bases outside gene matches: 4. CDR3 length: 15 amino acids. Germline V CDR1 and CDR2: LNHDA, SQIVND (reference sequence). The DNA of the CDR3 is TGTGCCAGTAGTTTCCGACAGGGAACTAATGAAAAACTGTTTTTT. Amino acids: CASSFRQGTNEKLFF.

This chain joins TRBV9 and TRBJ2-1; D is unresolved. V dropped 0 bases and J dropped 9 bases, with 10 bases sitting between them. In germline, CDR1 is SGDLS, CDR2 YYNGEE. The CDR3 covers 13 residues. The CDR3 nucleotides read TGTGCCAGCAGCGTAGGGCTTCCAAGTGAGCAGTTCTTC. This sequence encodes CASSVGLPSEQFF.

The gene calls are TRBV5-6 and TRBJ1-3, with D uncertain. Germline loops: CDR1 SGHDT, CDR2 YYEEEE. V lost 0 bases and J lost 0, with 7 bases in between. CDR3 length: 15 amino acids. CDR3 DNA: TGTGCCAGCAGCTTGGTGGGCTTCTCTGGAAACACCATATATTTT. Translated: CASSLVGFSGNTIYF.